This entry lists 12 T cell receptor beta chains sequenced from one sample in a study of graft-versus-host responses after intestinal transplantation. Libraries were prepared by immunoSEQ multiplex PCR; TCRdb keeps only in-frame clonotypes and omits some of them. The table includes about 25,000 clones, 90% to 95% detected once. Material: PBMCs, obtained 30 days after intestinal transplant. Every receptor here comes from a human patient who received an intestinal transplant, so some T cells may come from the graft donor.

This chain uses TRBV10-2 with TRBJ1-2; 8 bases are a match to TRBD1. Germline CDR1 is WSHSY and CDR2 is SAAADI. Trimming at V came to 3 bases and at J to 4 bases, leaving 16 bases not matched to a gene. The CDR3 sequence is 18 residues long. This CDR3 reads CASSDSRAGGDFSYGYTF. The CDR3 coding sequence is TGCGCCAGCAGTGACTCGAGGGCAGGGGGCGATTTTAGCTATGGCTACACCTTC.

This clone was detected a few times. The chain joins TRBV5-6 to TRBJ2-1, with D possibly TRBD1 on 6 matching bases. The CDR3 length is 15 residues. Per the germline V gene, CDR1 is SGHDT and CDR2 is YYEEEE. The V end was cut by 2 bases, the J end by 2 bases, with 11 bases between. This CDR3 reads CASSLIRGPYNEQFF. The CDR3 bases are TGTGCCAGCAGCTTAATCAGGGGTCCCTACAATGAGCAGTTCTTC.

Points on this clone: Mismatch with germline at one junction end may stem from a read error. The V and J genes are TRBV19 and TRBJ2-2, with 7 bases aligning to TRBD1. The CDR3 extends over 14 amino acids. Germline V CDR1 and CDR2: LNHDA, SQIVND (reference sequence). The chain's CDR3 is CASTDRAKTGELFF. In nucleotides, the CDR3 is TGTGCCAGTACCGACAGGGCGAAAACCGGGGAGCTGTTTTTT.

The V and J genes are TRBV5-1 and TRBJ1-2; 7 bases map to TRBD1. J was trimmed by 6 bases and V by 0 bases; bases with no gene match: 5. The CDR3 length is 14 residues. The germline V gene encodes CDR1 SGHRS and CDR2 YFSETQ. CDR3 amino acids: CASSLGKTGNGYTF. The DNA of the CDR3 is TGCGCCAGCAGCTTGGGAAAGACAGGGAATGGCTACACCTTC.

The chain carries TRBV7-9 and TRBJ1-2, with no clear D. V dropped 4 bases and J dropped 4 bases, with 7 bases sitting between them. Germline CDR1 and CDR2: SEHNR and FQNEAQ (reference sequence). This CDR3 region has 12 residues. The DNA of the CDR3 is TGTGCCAGCAGCTCGGACGGCTATGGCTACACCTTC. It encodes CASSSDGYGYTF.

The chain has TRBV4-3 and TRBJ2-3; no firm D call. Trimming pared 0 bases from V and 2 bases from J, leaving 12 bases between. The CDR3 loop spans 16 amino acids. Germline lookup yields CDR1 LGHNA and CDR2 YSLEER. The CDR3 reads CASSQEVAGVTDTQYF. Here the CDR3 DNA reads TGCGCCAGCAGCCAAGAGGTCGCAGGAGTCACAGATACGCAGTATTTT.

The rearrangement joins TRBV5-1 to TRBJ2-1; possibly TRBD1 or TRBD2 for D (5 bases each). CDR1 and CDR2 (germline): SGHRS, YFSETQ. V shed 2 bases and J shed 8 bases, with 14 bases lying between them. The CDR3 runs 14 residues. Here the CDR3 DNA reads TGCGCCAGCAGCTTAGGGACGGACGGGGATGAGCAGTTCTTC. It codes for CASSLGTDGDEQFF.

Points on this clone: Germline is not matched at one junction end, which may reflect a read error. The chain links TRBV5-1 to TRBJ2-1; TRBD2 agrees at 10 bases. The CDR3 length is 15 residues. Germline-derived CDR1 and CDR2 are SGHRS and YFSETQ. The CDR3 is CASSLGTSETLPLFF. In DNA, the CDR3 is TGCGCCAGCAGTTTGGGGACTAGCGAGACTCTCCCACTTTTCTTC.

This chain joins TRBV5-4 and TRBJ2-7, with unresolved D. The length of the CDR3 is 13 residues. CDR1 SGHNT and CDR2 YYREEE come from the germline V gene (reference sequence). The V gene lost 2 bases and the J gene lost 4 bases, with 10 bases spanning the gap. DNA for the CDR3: TGTGCCAGCAGCTTCGAAGGGTCATACGAGCAGTACTTC. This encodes CASSFEGSYEQYF.

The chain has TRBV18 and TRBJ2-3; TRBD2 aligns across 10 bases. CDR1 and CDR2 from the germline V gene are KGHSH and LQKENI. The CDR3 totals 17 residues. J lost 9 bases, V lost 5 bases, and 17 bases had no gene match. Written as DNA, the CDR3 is TGTGCCAGCTCATCTTTCCTAGCGGGAGAGCCTTTAGCCACGCAGTATTTT. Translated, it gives CASSSFLAGEPLATQYF.

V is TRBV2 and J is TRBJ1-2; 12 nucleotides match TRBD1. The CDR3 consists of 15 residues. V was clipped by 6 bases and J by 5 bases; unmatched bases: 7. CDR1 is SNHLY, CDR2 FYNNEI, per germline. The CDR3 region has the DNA TGTGCCAGCAGGGCGGGACAGGGGGCAAATTATGGCTACACCTTC. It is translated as CASRAGQGANYGYTF.

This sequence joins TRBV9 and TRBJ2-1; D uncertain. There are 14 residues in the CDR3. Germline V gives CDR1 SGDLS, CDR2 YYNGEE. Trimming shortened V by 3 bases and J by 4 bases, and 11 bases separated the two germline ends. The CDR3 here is CASSATSGYNEQFF. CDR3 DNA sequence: TGTGCCAGCAGCGCGACTTCCGGGTACAATGAGCAGTTCTTC.